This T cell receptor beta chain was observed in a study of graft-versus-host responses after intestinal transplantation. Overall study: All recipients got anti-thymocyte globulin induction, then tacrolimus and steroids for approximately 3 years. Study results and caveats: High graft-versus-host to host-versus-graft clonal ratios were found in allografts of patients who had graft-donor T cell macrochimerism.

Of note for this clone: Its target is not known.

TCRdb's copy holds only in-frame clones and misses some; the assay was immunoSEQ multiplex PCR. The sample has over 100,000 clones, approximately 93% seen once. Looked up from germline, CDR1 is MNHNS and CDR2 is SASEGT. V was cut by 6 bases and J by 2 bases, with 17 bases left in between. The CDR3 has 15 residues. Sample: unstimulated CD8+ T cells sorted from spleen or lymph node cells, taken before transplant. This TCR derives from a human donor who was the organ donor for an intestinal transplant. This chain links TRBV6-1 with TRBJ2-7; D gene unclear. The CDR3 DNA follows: TGTGCCAGCAGCCTATGGTGGGGATCCCCCTACGAGCAGTACTTC. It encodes CASSLWWGSPYEQYF.